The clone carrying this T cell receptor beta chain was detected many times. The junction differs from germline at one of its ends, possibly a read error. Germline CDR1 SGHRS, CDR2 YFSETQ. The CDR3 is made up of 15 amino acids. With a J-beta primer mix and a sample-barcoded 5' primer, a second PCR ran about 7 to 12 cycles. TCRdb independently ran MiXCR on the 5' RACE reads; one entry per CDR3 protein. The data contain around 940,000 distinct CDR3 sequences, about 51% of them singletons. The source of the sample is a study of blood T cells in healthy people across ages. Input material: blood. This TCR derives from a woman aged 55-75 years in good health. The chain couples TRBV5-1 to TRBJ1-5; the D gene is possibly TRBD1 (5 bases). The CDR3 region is CASSLAGGSNQPQHF. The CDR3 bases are TGTGCCAGCAGCTTAGCGGGGGGAAGCAATCAGCCCCAGCATTTT. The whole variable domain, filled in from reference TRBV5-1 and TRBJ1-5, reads KAGVTQTPRYLIKTRGQQVTLSCSPISGHRSVSWYQQTPGQGLQFLFEYFSETQRNKGNFPGRFSGRQFSNSRSEMNVSTLELGDSALYLCASSLAGGSNQPQHFGDGTRLSIL.